The present TCR beta chain was sequenced within a study of beta chain features in type 1 diabetes. Overall study findings and caveats: HLA effects on TCRB rearrangement stayed unresolved here. Type 1 diabetes patients showed a moderate but significant shortening of TCRB CDR3s in all four CD4+ subsets.

On this clone itself: Its antigen is undetermined.

The whole isolated RNA underwent reverse transcription, so sequencing captured expressed TCRB transcripts. TCRdb keeps only in-frame clones here, not all; method: immunoSEQ multiplex PCR. Of roughly 40,000 clones in the sample, around 49% are singletons; the top ten hold roughly 0.7%. V gave up 6 bases and J gave up 5 bases, with 10 bases separating them. Germline CDR1 and CDR2: WSHSY and SAAADI. CDR3 length: 12 residues. This chain links TRBV10-2 with TRBJ1-1; the D is unclear. The TCR comes from a woman aged 18-29 years in good health. The specimen was central memory CD4+ T cells from blood. CDR3 nucleotides: TGCGCCAGCAGCTTAGCCAGAACTGAAGCTTTCTTT. Its translation is CASSLARTEAFF.